Below are 27 T cell receptor beta chains sequenced from a single sample in a study of OX40 agonist ivuxolimab in advanced cancers. Produced via immunoSEQ multiplex PCR; TCRdb's table is partial and in-frame only. This sample has fewer than 80,000 clones, with approximately 88% found just once. The material was CD4+ or CD8+ T cells sorted from blood, obtained in a trial of the OX40 agonist ivuxolimab. These receptors were collected from an adult with an advanced solid tumor such as melanoma, head and neck, liver or kidney cancer.

The chain recombines TRBV6-1 with TRBJ1-6, with TRBD1 matching over 8 bases. Trimming took 5 bases from V and 7 from J; bases not matched to a gene: 4. This CDR3 region has 14 residues. Germline CDR1 is MNHNS and CDR2 is SASEGT. CDR3 sequence reads: CASSPGTGNSPLHF. The CDR3 DNA reads TGTGCCAGCAGTCCCGGGACAGGAAATTCACCCCTCCACTTT.

The V gene is TRBV7-9, the J gene TRBJ2-5, with 11 positions matching TRBD2. The CDR3 runs 16 residues. Germline CDR1 reads SEHNR; CDR2 reads FQNEAQ (reference sequence). With V trimmed by 1 base and J by 2 bases, 3 bases remained unmatched. DNA for the CDR3: TGTGCCAGCAGCTTAGGAACTAGCGGGGGTCAAGAGACCCAGTACTTC. Translated: CASSLGTSGGQETQYF. Filled out from reference TRBV7-9 and TRBJ2-5, the complete variable domain reads DTGVSQNPRHKITKRGQNVTFRCDPISEHNRLYWYRQTLGQGPEFLTYFQNEAQLEKSRLLSDRFSAERPKGSFSTLEIQRTEQGDSAMYLCASSLGTSGGQETQYFGPGTRLLVL.

On this clone: Other DNA sequences of this sample code for an identical CDR3. The chain has TRBV18 and TRBJ1-5; D is ambiguous. Germline V lookup: CDR1 KGHSH, CDR2 LQKENI. This CDR3 comprises 12 residues. The V end lost 0 bases, the J end lost 5 bases, and 2 bases lay between the germline ends. The CDR3 here is CASSPPDQPQHF. For the CDR3, the DNA is TGTGCCAGCTCACCACCTGATCAGCCCCAGCATTTT.

The chain links TRBV5-4 to TRBJ1-2, with D perhaps TRBD1 (6 bases). The V end lost 4 bases, the J end lost 0 bases, and 7 bases lay between the germline ends. CDR1 SGHNT and CDR2 YYREEE come from the germline V gene (reference sequence). The length of the CDR3 is 13 residues. The CDR3 here is CASSGQTNYGYTF. The CDR3 coding sequence is TGTGCCAGCAGCGGACAGACTAACTATGGCTACACCTTC.

This rearrangement joins TRBV5-1 to TRBJ2-7; the D is unclear. V lost 0 bases to trimming and J lost 0 bases, with 4 bases between them. Germline CDR1 reads SGHRS; CDR2 reads YFSETQ. This CDR3 spans 13 amino acids. In nucleotides, the CDR3 is TGCGCCAGCAGCTTGGCAGTCTCCTACGAGCAGTACTTC. Its protein is CASSLAVSYEQYF.

This chain links TRBV7-3 with TRBJ2-1, with a tentative D call TRBD2 (5 bases). Germline V gene data show CDR1 as SGHTA and CDR2 as FQGTGA. Trimming took off 4 bases at V and 1 base at J, with 11 bases between the two ends. The CDR3 sequence is 15 residues long. The chain's CDR3 is CASSSGLVSYNEQFF. CDR3 nucleotides: TGTGCCAGCAGCTCCGGACTCGTGTCCTACAATGAGCAGTTCTTC.

This clone was seen a single time. The genes are TRBV12-5 and TRBJ2-5; D remains unclear. Trimming cost V 1 base and J 2 bases, with 8 bases left between them. Germline lookup yields CDR1 LGHNT and CDR2 FRNRAP. The CDR3 runs 14 residues. The CDR3 nucleotides are TGTGCTAGTGGTTTGGGAGTGGTACAAGAGACCCAGTACTTC. This translates into CASGLGVVQETQYF.

V is TRBV28 and J is TRBJ2-5, with a tentative D call TRBD2 (7 bases). The CDR3 spans 14 residues. V lost 2 bases to trimming and J lost 5 bases, with 12 bases between them. The germline V gene has CDR1 MDHEN and CDR2 SYDVKM. The CDR3 spells CASSLAGAGETQYF. The DNA of the CDR3 is TGTGCCAGCAGTTTAGCGGGGGCCGGGGAGACCCAGTACTTC.

This rearrangement joins TRBV5-1 to TRBJ1-4; D is possibly TRBD1 (5 bases). V dropped 0 bases and J dropped 8 bases, with 11 bases sitting between them. CDR3 length equals 14 residues. Germline CDR1 reads SGHRS; CDR2 reads YFSETQ. The CDR3 bases are TGCGCCAGCAGCTTGGTTGGAGGGGAAGAAAAACTGTTTTTT. It yields the protein CASSLVGGEEKLFF.

The rearrangement joins TRBV5-1 to TRBJ1-2, with unresolved D. This CDR3 contains 13 residues. Germline CDR1 reads SGHRS; CDR2 reads YFSETQ. Trimming took off 0 bases at V and 10 bases at J, with 13 bases between the two ends. The CDR3, as DNA: TGCGCCAGCAGCTTGGACGGCTCCGGCGACTACACCTTC. Protein product: CASSLDGSGDYTF.

V gene TRBV5-4 combines with J gene TRBJ2-2; D ambiguous. Germline assignment: CDR1 SGHNT and CDR2 YYREEE (reference sequence). The germline V and J ends were trimmed by 10 bases and 1 base, with 14 bases remaining between them. The CDR3 is made up of 14 amino acids. The CDR3 here is CASLLAGNTGELFF. CDR3 in DNA: TGTGCCTCTCTGCTGGCAGGGAACACCGGGGAGCTGTTTTTT.

This clone was detected a few times. The sample has other DNA sequences that encode this CDR3 too. The DNA of the CDR3 is TGTGCCAGCAGCTTAGGACAGGGCTATGGCTACACCTTC. Encoded protein: CASSLGQGYGYTF. The J gene is TRBJ1-2, the V gene TRBV7-3; TRBD1 matches at 8 bases. Trimming at V came to 2 bases and at J to 4 bases, leaving 0 bases not matched to a gene. The germline gives CDR1 SGHTA, CDR2 FQGTGA. The CDR3 loop spans 13 amino acids. Using reference TRBV7-3 and TRBJ1-2 for the parts outside the CDR3, the full variable domain is GAGVSQTPSNKVTEKGKYVELRCDPISGHTALYWYRQSLGQGPEFLIYFQGTGAADDSGLPNDRFFAVRPEGSVSTLKIQRTERGDSAVYLCASSLGQGYGYTFGSGTRLTVV.

The chain combines TRBV18 with TRBJ2-5, with 7 positions matching TRBD1. CDR1 is KGHSH, CDR2 LQKENI, per germline. The CDR3 sequence is 14 residues long. J lost 5 bases, V lost 4 bases, and 7 bases had no gene match. The CDR3 spells CASSRNRGAETQYF. The CDR3 region has the DNA TGTGCCAGCTCACGGAACAGGGGCGCCGAGACCCAGTACTTC.

The genes are TRBV6-5 and TRBJ2-7, with 8 bases matching TRBD1. This CDR3 comprises 12 residues. V gave up 10 bases and J gave up 4 bases; unmatched junction bases: 6. Germline assignment: CDR1 MNHEY and CDR2 SVGAGI. CDR3 in DNA: TGTGCCACCAGACAGGGGTCTTACGAGCAGTACTTC. This encodes CATRQGSYEQYF.

The chain combines TRBV7-2 with TRBJ1-1, with D tentatively TRBD1 (5 bases). The CDR3 is made up of 13 amino acids. Germline V lookup: CDR1 SGHTA, CDR2 FQGNSA. V was pared by 2 bases and J by 6 bases, with 10 bases between. The CDR3 coding sequence is TGTGCCAGCAGCTTAATTCAGGGCGCTGAAGCTTTCTTT. This translates into CASSLIQGAEAFF.

This chain connects TRBV6-1 to TRBJ2-5; D is ambiguous. There are 13 residues in the CDR3. Germline V gene data show CDR1 as MNHNS and CDR2 as SASEGT. V lost 7 bases, J lost 2 bases, and 11 bases lay in between. CDR3 nucleotide sequence: TGTGCCAGCAATTGGCAGGAACAAGAGACCCAGTACTTC. Protein: CASNWQEQETQYF.

The gene calls are TRBV7-8 and TRBJ1-3, with no clear D. Trimming removed 2 bases at V and 4 bases at J, with 6 bases between. The CDR3 covers 13 residues. The germline gives CDR1 SGHVS, CDR2 FQNEAQ. The CDR3 DNA sequence: TGTGCCAGCAGCTTAAAACAGGGAAACACCATATATTTT. This sequence encodes CASSLKQGNTIYF.

The chain carries TRBV5-1 and TRBJ2-5; D is ambiguous. V was clipped by 0 bases and J by 2 bases, with 5 bases between them. Germline CDR1 reads SGHRS; CDR2 reads YFSETQ. This CDR3 comprises 13 residues. The CDR3 coding sequence is TGCGCCAGCAGCTTGGCCAGACAAGAGACCCAGTACTTC. This gives the protein CASSLARQETQYF.

The chain has TRBV5-1 and TRBJ1-4; D unresolved. The CDR3 is made up of 14 amino acids. Germline loops: CDR1 SGHRS, CDR2 YFSETQ. V was shortened by 0 bases and J by 0 bases, with 3 bases between the two germline ends. The CDR3: CASSLDSTNEKLFF. CDR3 DNA: TGCGCCAGCAGCTTGGATTCAACTAATGAAAAACTGTTTTTT. Based on the CDR3 plus reference TRBV5-1 and TRBJ1-4, the full variable domain is KAGVTQTPRYLIKTRGQQVTLSCSPISGHRSVSWYQQTPGQGLQFLFEYFSETQRNKGNFPGRFSGRQFSNSRSEMNVSTLELGDSALYLCASSLDSTNEKLFFGSGTQLSVL.

The chain links TRBV28 to TRBJ2-7; TRBD1 matches at 7 bases. V was clipped by 4 bases and J by 0 bases; unmatched bases: 3. CDR1 is MDHEN and CDR2 is SYDVKM in the germline V gene. The length of the CDR3 is 14 residues. Here the CDR3 DNA reads TGTGCCAGCAGTTCCGGGACAGTCTCCTACGAGCAGTACTTC. It is translated as CASSSGTVSYEQYF. Complete variable domain (other parts from reference TRBV28 and TRBJ2-7): DVKVTQSSRYLVKRTGEKVFLECVQDMDHENMFWYRQDPGLGLRLIYFSYDVKMKEKGDIPEGYSVSREKKERFSLILESASTNQTSMYLCASSSGTVSYEQYFGPGTRLTVT.

This chain joins TRBV18 and TRBJ2-1; 10 positions match TRBD1. The germline V gene encodes CDR1 KGHSH and CDR2 LQKENI. The CDR3 is 17 residues long. V was pared by 0 bases and J by 1 base, with 3 bases of the junction left unmatched. In DNA, the CDR3 is TGTGCCAGCTCACCACCGAGACAGGGGGCTTCCTACAATGAGCAGTTCTTC. This translates into CASSPPRQGASYNEQFF.

This chain links TRBV6-5 with TRBJ1-1, with D perhaps matching TRBD1 (6 bases). Between the trimmed V and J ends, which lost 5 bases and 2 bases, there was a span of 12 bases. This CDR3 comprises 14 residues. The germline V gene encodes CDR1 MNHEY and CDR2 SVGAGI. The CDR3: CASSPPGQNTEAFF. CDR3 DNA sequence: TGTGCCAGCAGTCCCCCGGGACAAAACACTGAAGCTTTCTTT.

The V call is TRBV11-2, the J call TRBJ1-2; D perhaps matches TRBD1 (6 bases). The CDR3 has 13 amino acids. Trimming took 4 bases from V and 2 from J, leaving 8 bases between them. The germline V gene encodes CDR1 SGHAT and CDR2 FQNNGV. This CDR3 is CASSSGANYGYTF. Written as DNA, the CDR3 is TGTGCCAGCAGCTCGGGGGCCAACTATGGCTACACCTTC.

The chain has TRBV5-4 and TRBJ1-1, with 9 nucleotides matching TRBD1. The germline gives CDR1 SGHNT, CDR2 YYREEE (reference sequence). The CDR3 is 14 residues long. Trimming took 4 bases from V and 3 from J; bases not matched to a gene: 4. The CDR3 sequence is CASSQRQGDTEAFF. The CDR3 DNA is TGTGCCAGCAGCCAACGACAGGGGGACACTGAAGCTTTCTTT.

The rearrangement links TRBV6-6 to TRBJ1-5; maybe TRBD1 (5 bases). The V and J ends lost 2 bases and 3 bases respectively, with 11 bases between them. Germline-derived CDR1 and CDR2 are MNHNY and SVGAGI (reference sequence). The CDR3 sequence is 15 residues long. The CDR3 DNA reads TGTGCCAGCAGTTACCCTTACAGGTTCAATCAGCCCCAGCATTTT. This translates into CASSYPYRFNQPQHF.

The V gene is TRBV29-1, the J gene TRBJ2-5; no clear D. Near its end, the DNA agrees better with TRBJ2-7, so the J call may be wrong. Germline V gene lookup returns CDR1 SQVTM and CDR2 ANQGSEA. The CDR3 extends over 14 amino acids. The CDR3 nucleotides read TGCAGCGTTTCAATTGGAGCAGGCGCCTACGAGCAGTACTTC. It translates to CSVSIGAGAYEQYF.

The chain uses TRBV10-3 and TRBJ2-3; 7 bases fit TRBD2. This CDR3 comprises 16 residues. The germline V gene encodes CDR1 ENHRY and CDR2 SYGVKD. Trimming at V came to 5 bases and at J to 4 bases, leaving 12 bases not matched to a gene. CDR3 amino acids: CAISYQRGAPSDTQYF. In DNA form, the CDR3 reads TGTGCCATCAGTTACCAGCGGGGTGCCCCCTCAGATACGCAGTATTTT.